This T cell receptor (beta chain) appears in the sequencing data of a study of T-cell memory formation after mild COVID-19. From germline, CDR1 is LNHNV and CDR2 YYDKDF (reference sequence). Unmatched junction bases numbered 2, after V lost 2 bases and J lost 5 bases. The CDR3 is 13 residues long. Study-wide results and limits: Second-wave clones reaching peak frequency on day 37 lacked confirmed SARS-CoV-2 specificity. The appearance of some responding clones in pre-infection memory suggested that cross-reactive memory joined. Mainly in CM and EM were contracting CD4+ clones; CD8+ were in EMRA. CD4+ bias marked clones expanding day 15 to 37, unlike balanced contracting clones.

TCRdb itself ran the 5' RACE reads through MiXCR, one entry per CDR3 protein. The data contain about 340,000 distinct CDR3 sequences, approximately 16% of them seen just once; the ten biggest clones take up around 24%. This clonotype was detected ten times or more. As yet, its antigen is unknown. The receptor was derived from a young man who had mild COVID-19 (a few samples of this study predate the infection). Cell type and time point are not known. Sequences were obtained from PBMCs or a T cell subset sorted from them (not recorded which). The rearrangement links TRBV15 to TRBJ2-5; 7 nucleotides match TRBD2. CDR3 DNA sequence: TGTGCCACCAGCAGACGGGGGGTGGAGACCCAGTACTTC. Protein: CATSRRGVETQYF.